This T cell receptor (beta chain) was retrieved from a study of PD-1 blockade in classical Hodgkin lymphoma. Generated by immunoSEQ multiplex PCR, the TCRdb table keeps only in-frame clones and is missing some. The data show over 7,500 clones, around three quarters seen once. No patient escaped relapse after autologous stem cell transplantation, and brentuximab vedotin exposure varied. Purification of CD4+ T cells from thawed PBMCs was achieved by magnetic negative selection. The TCR sequence derives from a human donor with classical Hodgkin lymphoma. The sample here was CD4+ T cells from blood, taken at baseline.

In nucleotides, the CDR3 is TGTGCCAGTGGAACAGGGGGCACTGAAGCTTTCTTT. Its protein is CASGTGGTEAFF. The chain is built from TRBV28 and TRBJ1-1; TRBD1 matches 8 bases. The CDR3 spans 12 residues. The trim removed 9 bases at V and 4 bases at J, leaving 4 bases unmatched. The germline gives CDR1 MDHEN, CDR2 SYDVKM.